Listed here are 23 T cell receptor beta chains from one sample, sequenced in a study of T cell changes during pregnancy in multiple sclerosis. Sequenced by immunoSEQ multiplex PCR; TCRdb stores in-frame clones only, minus some. This table has around 96,000 clones, around 93% appearing once. Sequencing used peripheral blood, obtained in the third trimester of pregnancy. The receptor set was obtained from a female donor with multiple sclerosis, enrolled in a pregnancy study.

The chain combines TRBV6-5 with TRBJ1-1; 8 nucleotides match TRBD1. The CDR3 is made up of 13 amino acids. Unmatched junction bases numbered 4, after V lost 2 bases and J lost 8 bases. Germline V gene data show CDR1 as MNHEY and CDR2 as SVGAGI. CDR3 sequence (DNA): TGTGCCAGCAGTTACCACCCAGGGGGCGAAGCTTTCTTT. Translation: CASSYHPGGEAFF.

CDR3 in amino acids: CASSLLLSGVEQFF. CDR3 in DNA: TGTGCCAGCAGTTTACTATTGTCAGGGGTCGAGCAGTTCTTC. The chain couples TRBV27 to TRBJ2-1; D is possibly TRBD1 (6 bases). The ends were cut back, 2 bases at V and 10 bases at J, with 15 bases in the middle. The CDR3 runs to 14 residues. Germline CDR1 reads MNHEY; CDR2 reads SMNVEV (reference sequence).

The chain uses TRBV11-2 and TRBJ2-7; 13 nucleotides match TRBD2. This CDR3 region has 19 residues. Germline CDR1 and CDR2: SGHAT and FQNNGV. The V segment lost 4 bases and the J segment 3 bases; nucleotides outside the gene matches: 15. CDR3 DNA: TGTGCCAGCAGCTCCGGACTAGCGGGAGTAGGTTTTCCCCACTACGAGCAGTACTTC. Amino acids: CASSSGLAGVGFPHYEQYF.

The gene calls are TRBV19 and TRBJ1-3; D not certain. CDR3 length: 15 residues. V shed 3 bases and J shed 0 bases, with 9 bases lying between them. Germline V lookup: CDR1 LNHDA, CDR2 SQIVND (reference sequence). CDR3 nucleotide sequence: TGTGCCAGTAGTATGCCGACAATCTCTGGAAACACCATATATTTT. Translation: CASSMPTISGNTIYF. The variable domain in full, completed from reference TRBV19 and TRBJ1-3, reads DGGITQSPKYLFRKEGQNVTLSCEQNLNHDAMYWYRQDPGQGLRLIYYSQIVNDFQKGDIAEGYSVSREKKESFPLTVTSAQKNPTAFYLCASSMPTISGNTIYFGEGSWLTVV.

Only a few counts were recorded for this clone. The chain uses TRBV27 and TRBJ2-2, with unresolved D. Germline V lookup: CDR1 MNHEY, CDR2 SMNVEV (reference sequence). V lost 6 bases to trimming and J lost 3 bases, with 5 bases between them. CDR3 size: 12 residues. The CDR3 sequence: CASSSYTGELFF. CDR3 sequence (DNA): TGTGCCAGCAGCTCGTACACCGGGGAGCTGTTTTTT.

V and J are TRBV7-9 and TRBJ2-1; 11 nucleotides align to TRBD1. Germline CDR1 reads SEHNR; CDR2 reads FQNEAQ (reference sequence). Trimming cost V 5 bases and J 5 bases; bases outside gene matches: 8. This CDR3 is built from 16 residues. The CDR3 DNA reads TGTGCCAGCAGCCCCCTAAGGGACAGGGGGAACAATGAGCAGTTCTTC. It yields the protein CASSPLRDRGNNEQFF.

V is TRBV28 and J is TRBJ2-5; 10 bases are a match to TRBD1. V shed 5 bases, J shed 5 bases, and the junction held 5 bases outside the gene matches. The CDR3 is 14 residues long. Germline assignment: CDR1 MDHEN and CDR2 SYDVKM. The CDR3 sequence is CASSRTGGVETQYF. DNA for the CDR3: TGTGCCAGCAGTCGGACAGGGGGAGTGGAGACCCAGTACTTC. Full variable domain (rest looked up from reference TRBV28 and TRBJ2-5): DVKVTQSSRYLVKRTGEKVFLECVQDMDHENMFWYRQDPGLGLRLIYFSYDVKMKEKGDIPEGYSVSREKKERFSLILESASTNQTSMYLCASSRTGGVETQYFGPGTRLLVL.

This clone was observed a few times. The rearrangement joins TRBV11-2 to TRBJ1-5, with 7 nucleotides matching TRBD1. Germline CDR1 SGHAT, CDR2 FQNNGV. With 1 base clipped from V and 0 bases from J, the junction kept 0 bases outside the gene matches. The length of the CDR3 is 15 residues. The CDR3 protein is CASSLGDSSNQPQHF. For the CDR3, the DNA is TGTGCCAGCAGCTTAGGGGACAGTAGCAATCAGCCCCAGCATTTT.

This clone was recorded once. V gene TRBV19 combines with J gene TRBJ1-1, with D possibly being TRBD1 (5 bases). This CDR3 comprises 15 residues. Trimming left V 6 bases short and J 3 bases short, with 17 bases between. Germline CDR1 is LNHDA and CDR2 is SQIVND (reference sequence). The CDR3, as DNA: TGTGCCAGTAGCGAAGCGTGGGGGGGGTACACTGAAGCTTTCTTT. It is translated as CASSEAWGGYTEAFF.

This chain joins TRBV6-6 and TRBJ2-6; TRBD1 matches at 12 bases. V gave up 5 bases and J gave up 9 bases; unmatched junction bases: 5. The CDR3 length is 15 residues. Germline V gene lookup returns CDR1 MNHNY and CDR2 SVGAGI (reference sequence). The CDR3 sequence is CASSRDRGLVNVLTF. The CDR3 DNA sequence: TGTGCCAGCAGTAGGGACAGGGGGCTGGTCAACGTCCTGACTTTC.

This chain links TRBV19 with TRBJ1-2, with TRBD1 matching over 10 bases. Germline CDR1 reads LNHDA; CDR2 reads SQIVND (reference sequence). V was clipped by 5 bases and J by 5 bases; unmatched bases: 5. The CDR3 is made up of 14 amino acids. CDR3 sequence reads: CASSFTGQGYGYTF. CDR3 in DNA: TGTGCCAGTAGTTTTACGGGACAGGGGTATGGCTACACCTTC.

The rearrangement links TRBV19 to TRBJ2-5; 7 bases line up with TRBD1. The CDR3 runs to 15 residues. J gave up 5 bases and V 3 bases, and 9 bases lay outside the gene matches. Germline assignment: CDR1 LNHDA and CDR2 SQIVND (reference sequence). The chain's CDR3 is CASSMSRGRAETQYF. CDR3 nucleotide sequence: TGTGCCAGTAGTATGAGTAGGGGGCGCGCGGAGACCCAGTACTTC.

V is TRBV5-4 and J is TRBJ2-1; 7 bases are shared with TRBD2. Trimming cost V 3 bases and J 14 bases; bases outside gene matches: 8. This CDR3 has 12 amino acids. The germline V gene has CDR1 SGHNT and CDR2 YYREEE (reference sequence). CDR3 sequence: CASSWGGLSEFF. For the CDR3, the DNA is TGTGCCAGCAGCTGGGGGGGACTCTCAGAGTTCTTC.

The gene calls are TRBV18 and TRBJ2-1; TRBD1 is a possible D gene (6 bases). The CDR3 loop spans 16 amino acids. Trimming removed 3 bases from V and 0 bases from J, with 12 bases in between. The germline CDR1 and CDR2 sequences are KGHSH and LQKENI. CDR3 bases: TGTGCCAGCTCACCTAACAGGGCCAGCTCCTACAATGAGCAGTTCTTC. Amino acids: CASSPNRASSYNEQFF. The whole variable domain, filled in from reference TRBV18 and TRBJ2-1, reads NAGVMQNPRHLVRRRGQEARLRCSPMKGHSHVYWYRQLPEEGLKFMVYLQKENIIDESGMPKERFSAEFPKEGPSILRIQQVVRGDSAAYFCASSPNRASSYNEQFFGPGTRLTVL.

This clone occurred once. This chain connects TRBV6-6 to TRBJ2-1; no firm D call. V lost 0 bases to trimming and J lost 3 bases, with 9 bases between them. The length of the CDR3 is 15 residues. CDR1 is MNHNY, CDR2 SVGAGI, per germline (reference sequence). The CDR3 is CASSYSNPSYNEQFF. The CDR3 DNA is TGTGCCAGCAGTTACTCGAACCCTAGCTACAATGAGCAGTTCTTC.

V is TRBV7-2 and J is TRBJ2-2; D is ambiguous. V shed 3 bases and J shed 0 bases, with 8 bases lying between them. CDR1 and CDR2 from the germline V gene are SGHTA and FQGNSA. The CDR3 sequence is 15 residues long. CDR3 DNA sequence: TGTGCCAGCAGCTTTACAAGTTCGAACACCGGGGAGCTGTTTTTT. This encodes CASSFTSSNTGELFF.

This chain joins TRBV11-2 and TRBJ2-1; 7 positions match TRBD2. This CDR3 comprises 14 residues. The ends lost 1 base at V and 9 bases at J; junction bases unmatched: 6. CDR1 and CDR2 (germline): SGHAT, FQNNGV. The CDR3 DNA sequence: TGTGCCAGCAGCTTAGGGGAGCGGGAAAGTGAGCAGTTCTTC. It yields the protein CASSLGERESEQFF.

The J gene is TRBJ2-1, the V gene TRBV18; perhaps TRBD2 as D (6 bases). Germline loops: CDR1 KGHSH, CDR2 LQKENI. The germline V and J ends were trimmed by 0 bases and 5 bases, with 8 bases remaining between them. CDR3 length equals 14 residues. CDR3 region: CASSPPRGDNEQFF. CDR3 nucleotide sequence: TGTGCCAGCTCACCACCGCGGGGCGACAATGAGCAGTTCTTC.

The J gene is TRBJ1-4, the V gene TRBV11-2; 8 nucleotides match TRBD1. V shed 3 bases and J 7 bases; nucleotides not matched to a gene: 4. This CDR3 spans 14 amino acids. CDR1 and CDR2 (germline): SGHAT, FQNNGV. CDR3 DNA: TGTGCCAGCAGCTTCACAGGGGGAGGTGAAAAACTGTTTTTT. Its protein product is CASSFTGGGEKLFF.

The CDR3 here is CASSLDGSGNTIYF. CDR3 nucleotides: TGCGCCAGCAGCTTGGACGGCTCTGGAAACACCATATATTTT. V is TRBV5-1 and J is TRBJ1-3; no reliable D call. V shed 0 bases and J shed 0 bases, with 4 bases lying between them. CDR3 length: 14 amino acids. The V gene's germline CDR1 is SGHRS and CDR2 YFSETQ. Variable domain in full (rest from reference TRBV5-1 and TRBJ1-3): KAGVTQTPRYLIKTRGQQVTLSCSPISGHRSVSWYQQTPGQGLQFLFEYFSETQRNKGNFPGRFSGRQFSNSRSEMNVSTLELGDSALYLCASSLDGSGNTIYFGEGSWLTVV.

The chain recombines TRBV29-1 with TRBJ2-2; D is undetermined. CDR1 SQVTM and CDR2 ANQGSEA come from the germline V gene. This CDR3 has 14 amino acids. V was pared by 0 bases and J by 6 bases, with 11 bases between. DNA of the CDR3: TGCAGCGTTGAAGATCTTCCGGAGCCCGGGGAGCTGTTTTTT. Protein product: CSVEDLPEPGELFF.

CDR3 residues: CASSSTGGANQPQHF. The CDR3 coding sequence is TGTGCCAGCAGTTCCACTGGGGGGGCGAATCAGCCCCAGCATTTT. This chain joins TRBV6-5 and TRBJ1-5; possible D gene TRBD1, 6 bases. CDR1 is MNHEY, CDR2 SVGAGI, per germline. The V end was cut by 4 bases, the J end by 4 bases, with 14 bases between. The CDR3 length is 15 residues.

This clone appeared a few times. This rearrangement joins TRBV6-4 to TRBJ2-5; D is uncertain. The length of the CDR3 is 13 residues. The V end was cut by 2 bases, the J end by 5 bases, with 9 bases between. CDR1 is MRHNA and CDR2 is SNTAGT in the germline V gene. CDR3 sequence: CASSDDFGETQYF. The CDR3 DNA reads TGTGCCAGCAGTGACGACTTTGGGGAGACCCAGTACTTC.